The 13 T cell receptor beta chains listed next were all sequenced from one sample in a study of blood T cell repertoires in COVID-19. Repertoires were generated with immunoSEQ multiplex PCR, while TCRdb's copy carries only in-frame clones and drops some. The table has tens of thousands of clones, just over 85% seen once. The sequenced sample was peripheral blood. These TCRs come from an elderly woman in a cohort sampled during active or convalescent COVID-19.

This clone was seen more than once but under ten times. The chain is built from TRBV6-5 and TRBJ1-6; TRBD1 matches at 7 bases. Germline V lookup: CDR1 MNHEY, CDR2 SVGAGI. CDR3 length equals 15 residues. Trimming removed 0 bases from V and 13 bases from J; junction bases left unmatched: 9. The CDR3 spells CASSYSTGVSGPLHF. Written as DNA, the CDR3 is TGTGCCAGCAGTTACTCCACAGGGGTCTCCGGCCCCCTCCACTTT.

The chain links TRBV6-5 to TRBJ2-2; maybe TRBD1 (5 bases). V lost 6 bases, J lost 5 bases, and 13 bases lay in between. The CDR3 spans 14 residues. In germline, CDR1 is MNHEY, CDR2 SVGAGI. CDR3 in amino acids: CASRGSGRTGELFF. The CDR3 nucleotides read TGTGCCAGCAGGGGTTCAGGGCGGACCGGGGAGCTGTTTTTT.

The CDR3 sequence: CASSPDRGSYNEQFF. The CDR3 DNA reads as TGTGCCAGCAGTCCTGACAGGGGCTCCTACAATGAGCAGTTCTTC. The chain is built from TRBV25-1 and TRBJ2-1, with 8 bases matching TRBD1. The CDR3 has 15 residues. The V segment lost 5 bases and the J segment 0 bases; nucleotides outside the gene matches: 3. Germline assignment: CDR1 MGHDK and CDR2 SYGVNS.

CDR3 sequence (DNA): TGTGCCAGTAGTATCGCTAGCGGGAATGCCTACGAGCAGTACGTC. Protein product: CASSIASGNAYEQYV. V and J are TRBV19 and TRBJ2-7, with 9 bases lining up with TRBD2. The V gene's germline CDR1 is LNHDA and CDR2 SQIVND (reference sequence). V lost 3 bases to trimming and J lost 2 bases; unmatched junction nucleotides: 5. CDR3 length: 15 amino acids.

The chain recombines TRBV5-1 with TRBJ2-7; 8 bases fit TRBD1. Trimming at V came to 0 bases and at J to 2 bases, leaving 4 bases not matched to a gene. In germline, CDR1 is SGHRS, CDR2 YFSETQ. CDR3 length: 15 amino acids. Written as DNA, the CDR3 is TGCGCCAGCAGCTTGGGACAGGGGTTTACCTACGAGCAGTACTTC. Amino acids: CASSLGQGFTYEQYF. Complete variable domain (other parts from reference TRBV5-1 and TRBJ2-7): KAGVTQTPRYLIKTRGQQVTLSCSPISGHRSVSWYQQTPGQGLQFLFEYFSETQRNKGNFPGRFSGRQFSNSRSEMNVSTLELGDSALYLCASSLGQGFTYEQYFGPGTRLTVT.

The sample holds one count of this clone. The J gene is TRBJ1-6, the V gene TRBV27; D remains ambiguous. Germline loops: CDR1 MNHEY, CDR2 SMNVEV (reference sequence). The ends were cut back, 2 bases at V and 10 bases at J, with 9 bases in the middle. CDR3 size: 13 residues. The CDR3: CASSLKTDSPLHF. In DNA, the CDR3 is TGTGCCAGCAGTTTAAAAACAGACTCACCCCTCCACTTT.

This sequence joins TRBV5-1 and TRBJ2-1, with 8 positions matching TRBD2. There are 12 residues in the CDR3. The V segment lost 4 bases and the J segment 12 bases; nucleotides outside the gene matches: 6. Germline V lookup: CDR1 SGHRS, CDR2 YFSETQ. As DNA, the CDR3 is TGCGCCAGCAGCGTCGGGGGGGACTGGCAGTTCTTC. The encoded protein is CASSVGGDWQFF.

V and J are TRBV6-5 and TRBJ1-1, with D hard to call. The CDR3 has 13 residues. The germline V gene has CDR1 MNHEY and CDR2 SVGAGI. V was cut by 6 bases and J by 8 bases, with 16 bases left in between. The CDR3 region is CASRKTDSPEAFF. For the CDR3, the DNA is TGTGCCAGCAGGAAAACCGACTCACCAGAAGCTTTCTTT.

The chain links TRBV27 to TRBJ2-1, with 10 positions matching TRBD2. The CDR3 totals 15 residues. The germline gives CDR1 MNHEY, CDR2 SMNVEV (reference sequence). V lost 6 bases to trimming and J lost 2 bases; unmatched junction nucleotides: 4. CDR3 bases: TGTGCCAGCAGCCCTAGCGGGAGCACCTACAATGAGCAGTTCTTC. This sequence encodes CASSPSGSTYNEQFF.

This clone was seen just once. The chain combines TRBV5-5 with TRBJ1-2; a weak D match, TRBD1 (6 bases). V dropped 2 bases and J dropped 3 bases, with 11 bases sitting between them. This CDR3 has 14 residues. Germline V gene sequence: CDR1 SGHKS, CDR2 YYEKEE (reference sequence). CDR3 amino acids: CASSFFSGDYGYTF. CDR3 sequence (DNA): TGTGCCAGCAGCTTTTTTTCAGGGGACTATGGCTACACCTTC.

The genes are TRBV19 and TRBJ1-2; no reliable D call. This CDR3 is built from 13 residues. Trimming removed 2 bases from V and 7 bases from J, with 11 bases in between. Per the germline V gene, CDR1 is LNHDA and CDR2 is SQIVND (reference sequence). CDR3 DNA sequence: TGTGCCAGTAGTATAATACAAGCGGGTGGCTACACCTTC. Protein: CASSIIQAGGYTF.

This CDR3 is CASSRRESSRVQFF. The CDR3 DNA follows: TGCGCCAGTTCTAGGCGGGAGTCTTCAAGGGTGCAGTTCTTC. V usage is TRBV5-1 and J usage is TRBJ2-1, with 7 bases matching TRBD2. The CDR3 extends over 14 amino acids. Germline loops: CDR1 SGHRS, CDR2 YFSETQ. V lost 8 bases and J lost 12; bases outside the gene matches: 17.

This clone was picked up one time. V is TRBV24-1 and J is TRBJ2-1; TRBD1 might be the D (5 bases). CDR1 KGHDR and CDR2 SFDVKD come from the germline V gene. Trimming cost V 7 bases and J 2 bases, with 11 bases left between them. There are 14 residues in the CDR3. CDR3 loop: CATRPRGPYNEQFF. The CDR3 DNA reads TGTGCCACCAGGCCAAGGGGCCCCTACAATGAGCAGTTCTTC.